This TCR beta chain was sequenced in a study of Graves' ophthalmopathy and Graves' hyperthyroidism. Study-wide results and limits: Thyroid clonotypes that were expanded above 0.001 frequency mostly also appeared in blood. For separating ophthalmopathy from stable hyperthyroidism, a 13-signature model gave less than 90% sensitivity and roughly 79% specificity.

Symptoms, serum thyroxine and TRAb, thyroid ultrasound, and orbital computed tomography formed the diagnostic basis. This clonotype was observed many times. Its antigen is not identified. Researchers took RNA transcripts and amplified TCR beta CDR3 regions from them. Second-round multiplex PCR came after a first-round RT-PCR that employed HTBI primers. TCRdb called the multiplex PCR reads again in MiXCR, with one record for every CDR3 protein. The table lists hundreds of thousands of distinct CDR3 sequences, 21% of them singletons. Trimming removed 3 bases from V and 3 bases from J, with 9 bases in between. This CDR3 is built from 14 residues. The germline gives CDR1 SNHLY, CDR2 FYNNEI.

The origin of this receptor is a woman aged 18-29 years with stable Graves' hyperthyroidism. This chain joins TRBV2 and TRBJ1-3; the D is unclear. Sequencing was carried out using peripheral blood. The CDR3 nucleotides read TGTGCCAGCAGTGATATGGCCTATGGAAACACCATATATTTT. It codes for CASSDMAYGNTIYF.